Sequencing of this T cell receptor (beta chain) was carried out in a study of technical replicates of blood from a few donors. The assay was immunoSEQ multiplex PCR, and TCRdb's table has in-frame clones only and misses some. The table has fewer than 85,000 clones, 90% seen once; the top ten hold 4% to 5%. There are 16 residues in the CDR3. Germline CDR1 SGHTA, CDR2 FQGNSA. The trim removed 5 bases at V and 5 bases at J, leaving 8 bases unmatched. The chain couples TRBV7-2 to TRBJ2-5, with 13 bases matching TRBD2. This clonotype was sampled from a human donor in good health. Some clones in this sample may be carry-over from other donors' samples. The specimen was PBMCs. The CDR3 reads CASSGLAGAVRETQYF. The CDR3 bases are TGTGCCAGCAGCGGACTAGCGGGAGCCGTTCGGGAGACCCAGTACTTC.